The 25 T cell receptor beta chains presented below share a single source sample, sequenced in a study of blood T cell repertoires in COVID-19. Assay used: immunoSEQ multiplex PCR; TCRdb lists only in-frame clones, some missing. Seen here are approximately 180,000 clones, 70% to 90% observed once, and the top ten hold around 3.3%. Sequenced material: peripheral blood. These receptors originate from a man aged 55 to 70 with acute or convalescent COVID-19.

A few counts support this clone. This chain links TRBV10-2 with TRBJ1-5; D not certain. The V end lost 2 bases, the J end lost 6 bases, and 8 bases lay between the germline ends. The CDR3 is 13 residues long. Germline V gene lookup returns CDR1 WSHSY and CDR2 SAAADI. The CDR3 spells CASSENGVQPQHF. Written as DNA, the CDR3 is TGCGCCAGCAGTGAGAACGGGGTTCAGCCCCAGCATTTT.

The chain joins TRBV5-5 to TRBJ1-5, with a tentative D call TRBD1 (5 bases). The CDR3 totals 15 residues. Germline CDR1 is SGHKS and CDR2 is YYEKEE (reference sequence). V was shortened by 0 bases and J by 7 bases, with 14 bases between the two germline ends. This CDR3 reads CASSLVSAGSQPQHF. Written as DNA, the CDR3 is TGTGCCAGCAGCTTGGTCTCGGCAGGGTCACAGCCCCAGCATTTT. The full variable domain, its missing parts supplied by reference TRBV5-5 and TRBJ1-5, is DAGVTQSPTHLIKTRGQQVTLRCSPISGHKSVSWYQQVLGQGPQFIFQYYEKEERGRGNFPDRFSARQFPNYSSELNVNALLLGDSALYLCASSLVSAGSQPQHFGDGTRLSIL.

There are a few counts of this clone. The chain carries TRBV29-1 and TRBJ2-1; 10 bases fit TRBD1. CDR1 is SQVTM and CDR2 is ANQGSEA in the germline V gene. Trimming cost V 7 bases and J 5 bases; bases outside gene matches: 5. The CDR3 contains 13 residues. The CDR3 bases are TGCAGCGCCGGACAGGGGGTGAACAATGAGCAGTTCTTC. Its translation is CSAGQGVNNEQFF.

The chain employs TRBV5-1 and TRBJ2-1, with 14 bases matching TRBD2. The V gene's germline CDR1 is SGHRS and CDR2 YFSETQ. There are 19 residues in the CDR3. V was pared by 3 bases and J by 8 bases, with 16 bases of the junction left unmatched. This CDR3 is CASSSGLAGGGFLNDEQFF. CDR3 nucleotide sequence: TGCGCCAGCAGCTCCGGACTAGCGGGAGGCGGATTTTTGAACGATGAGCAGTTCTTC.

In its sample, this clone was seen once. The rearrangement links TRBV10-3 to TRBJ2-1, with D perhaps TRBD1 (5 bases). Germline CDR1 and CDR2: ENHRY and SYGVKD. The V end lost 4 bases, the J end lost 6 bases, and 7 bases lay between the germline ends. The CDR3 sequence is 12 residues long. The CDR3 sequence is CAISVQANEQFF. CDR3 in DNA: TGTGCCATCAGTGTACAGGCCAATGAGCAGTTCTTC.

This clone has more than one count but fewer than ten. V usage is TRBV19 and J usage is TRBJ2-1, with D possibly TRBD2 on 6 matching bases. This CDR3 contains 15 residues. V shed 1 base and J shed 1 base, with 8 bases lying between them. Germline V gives CDR1 LNHDA, CDR2 SQIVND (reference sequence). DNA of the CDR3: TGTGCCAGTAGTATAGCGGGAGTGTCCTACAATGAGCAGTTCTTC. Translated, it gives CASSIAGVSYNEQFF.

V usage is TRBV11-3 and J usage is TRBJ1-5; D is possibly TRBD1 (5 bases). The V gene lost 0 bases and the J gene lost 4 bases, with 13 bases spanning the gap. CDR1 and CDR2 from the germline V gene are SGHNT and YENEEA. The CDR3 covers 16 residues. The CDR3 DNA sequence: TGTGCCAGCAGCTTAGAAGGGGTGCGGCAGAATCAGCCCCAGCATTTT. This codes for CASSLEGVRQNQPQHF.

This chain links TRBV7-6 with TRBJ2-1, with 10 positions matching TRBD2. V was clipped by 5 bases and J by 6 bases; unmatched bases: 10. CDR3 length equals 16 residues. Looked up from germline, CDR1 is SGHVS and CDR2 is FNYEAQ. The CDR3 DNA sequence: TGTGCCAGCAGCGACAGGGCTAGCGGGAGTGTCAATGAGCAGTTCTTC. It is translated as CASSDRASGSVNEQFF.

The J gene is TRBJ2-3, the V gene TRBV28, with TRBD1 matching over 9 bases. This CDR3 is 15 amino acids long. From germline, CDR1 is MDHEN and CDR2 SYDVKM. The V and J ends lost 7 bases and 5 bases, in that order; junction bases with no gene match: 10. In nucleotides, the CDR3 is TGTGCCAGCACCTCCGGGACAGGGAAGGGAGATACGCAGTATTTT. Translation: CASTSGTGKGDTQYF.

The chain uses TRBV9 and TRBJ2-5, with 12 bases identical to TRBD2. This CDR3 has 16 residues. V shed 3 bases, J shed 5 bases, and the junction held 8 bases outside the gene matches. The germline gives CDR1 SGDLS, CDR2 YYNGEE. CDR3 sequence: CASSALAGGPRETQYF. As DNA, the CDR3 is TGTGCCAGCAGCGCCCTAGCGGGAGGGCCTCGGGAGACCCAGTACTTC.

The CDR3 region has the DNA TGTGCCAGCAGCCAAGAGGCAGGGGGAGCAACTAATGAAAAACTGTTTTTT. Translated: CASSQEAGGATNEKLFF. The rearrangement links TRBV14 to TRBJ1-4; 7 positions agree with TRBD1. This CDR3 contains 17 residues. The J segment lost 0 bases and the V segment lost 0 bases, leaving 4 bases of the junction unmatched. Germline CDR1 is SGHDN and CDR2 is FVKESK.

The genes are TRBV9 and TRBJ2-7, with D perhaps matching TRBD1 (8 bases). Trimming removed 2 bases from V and 7 bases from J, with 19 bases in between. Per germline, CDR1 SGDLS and CDR2 YYNGEE. The CDR3 has 15 amino acids. The CDR3 bases are TGTGCCAGCAGCGTCTCACAGGGGGGGGTGGAAGAGCAGTACTTC. Translation gives CASSVSQGGVEEQYF. Filled out from reference TRBV9 and TRBJ2-7, the complete variable domain reads DSGVTQTPKHLITATGQRVTLRCSPRSGDLSVYWYQQSLDQGLQFLIQYYNGEERAKGNILERFSAQQFPDLHSELNLSSLELGDSALYFCASSVSQGGVEEQYFGPGTRLTVT.

The chain is built from TRBV7-9 and TRBJ2-1; 12 bases map to TRBD2. This CDR3 comprises 17 residues. In germline, CDR1 is SEHNR, CDR2 FQNEAQ (reference sequence). Trimming took 5 bases from V and 6 from J; bases not matched to a gene: 11. In nucleotides, the CDR3 is TGTGCCAGCAGCCCTTTATCGCTAGCGGGAGGGCCCAATGAGCAGTTCTTC. It encodes CASSPLSLAGGPNEQFF.

The chain links TRBV5-1 to TRBJ2-5, with 13 bases aligning to TRBD2. The V segment lost 4 bases and the J segment 5 bases; nucleotides outside the gene matches: 8. CDR3 size: 16 residues. Germline V CDR1 and CDR2: SGHRS, YFSETQ. The CDR3: CASSPGGLAGRETQYF. In nucleotides, the CDR3 is TGCGCCAGCAGCCCGGGGGGACTAGCGGGACGGGAGACCCAGTACTTC.

CDR3 in DNA: TGTGCCAGCAGTTCTGGTCTGCAGGGCGGAAACTATGGCTACACCTTC. It translates to CASSSGLQGGNYGYTF. The chain combines TRBV6-5 with TRBJ1-2; tentatively, D is TRBD1 (5 bases). The CDR3 covers 16 residues. Germline CDR1 and CDR2: MNHEY and SVGAGI. V was pared by 4 bases and J by 2 bases, with 17 bases between.

V is TRBV27 and J is TRBJ2-7; TRBD2 might be the D (5 bases). Germline V lookup: CDR1 MNHEY, CDR2 SMNVEV (reference sequence). There are 15 residues in the CDR3. Between the trimmed V and J ends, which lost 5 bases and 1 base, there was a span of 15 bases. The CDR3 sequence is CASSPSPGSSYEQYF. CDR3 bases: TGTGCCAGCAGTCCCTCCCCGGGGAGTTCCTACGAGCAGTACTTC.

The J gene is TRBJ2-7, the V gene TRBV28; 9 bases map to TRBD2. CDR1 is MDHEN, CDR2 SYDVKM, per germline. This CDR3 is 16 amino acids long. The V gene end was trimmed by 7 bases and the J gene end by 1 base; junction bases not matched to a gene: 11. CDR3 DNA: TGTGCCAGCATCCGCCCTCGGACTAGCGAATCCTACGAGCAGTACTTC. Protein sequence: CASIRPRTSESYEQYF.

The chain links TRBV6-1 to TRBJ2-4; D gene uncertain. Trimming removed 0 bases from V and 15 bases from J, with 12 bases in between. Looked up from germline, CDR1 is MNHNS and CDR2 is SASEGT. The CDR3 is 12 residues long. DNA of the CDR3: TGTGCCAGCAGTGAAGCAAAACAGTTGCCGTACTTC. Residues: CASSEAKQLPYF.

The V and J genes are TRBV7-9 and TRBJ2-1, with 14 bases matching TRBD2. Looked up from germline, CDR1 is SEHNR and CDR2 is FQNEAQ (reference sequence). Trimming took 4 bases from V and 4 from J; bases not matched to a gene: 6. This CDR3 comprises 17 residues. Here the CDR3 DNA reads TGTGCCAGCAGCTCAGGTGGGACTAGCGGGAGATACAATGAGCAGTTCTTC. Translating it yields CASSSGGTSGRYNEQFF.

This clone was recorded only once. This sequence joins TRBV27 and TRBJ2-4, with a possible D match to TRBD1 (7 bases). V was clipped by 6 bases and J by 0 bases, with 12 bases between them. CDR3 length: 15 amino acids. The germline V gene encodes CDR1 MNHEY and CDR2 SMNVEV (reference sequence). CDR3 sequence reads: CASSPGGLAKNIQYF. CDR3 DNA: TGTGCCAGCAGCCCAGGGGGGCTAGCCAAAAACATTCAGTACTTC.

J is TRBJ2-2 and V is TRBV4-3; possibly TRBD2 for D (5 bases). CDR1 LGHNA and CDR2 YSLEER come from the germline V gene. This CDR3 has 14 residues. Trimming pared 3 bases from V and 6 bases from J, leaving 11 bases between. CDR3 sequence reads: CASSHTRGPGELFF. CDR3 sequence (DNA): TGCGCCAGCAGCCATACACGGGGTCCCGGGGAGCTGTTTTTT.

This clone was picked up one time. The CDR3 bases are TGTGCCAGCAGCTTAAGCGATGGTTTGGGGGAGCTGTTTTTT. Its protein product is CASSLSDGLGELFF. The V call is TRBV11-3, the J call TRBJ2-2; no definite D call. Germline V gene sequence: CDR1 SGHNT, CDR2 YENEEA. Trimming left V 2 bases short and J 8 bases short, with 12 bases between. This CDR3 contains 14 residues.

The genes are TRBV2 and TRBJ2-7; tentatively, D is TRBD2 (5 bases). The germline CDR1 and CDR2 sequences are SNHLY and FYNNEI. V was trimmed by 0 bases and J by 12 bases, leaving 12 bases between them. The CDR3 has 12 residues. Written as DNA, the CDR3 is TGTGCCAGCAGTGAAGCAAGCGGACGAAGGTACTTC. This encodes CASSEASGRRYF.

This clone was seen more than once but under ten times. CDR3 region: CASSPGGGNNSPLHF. The CDR3 DNA sequence: TGTGCCAGCAGCCCTGGGGGGGGGAATAATTCACCCCTCCACTTT. The V call is TRBV7-2, the J call TRBJ1-6, with D possibly TRBD1 on 5 matching bases. Trimming removed 5 bases from V and 5 bases from J, with 13 bases in between. Per the germline V gene, CDR1 is SGHTA and CDR2 is FQGNSA. The length of the CDR3 is 15 residues.

This clone was picked up one time. The chain couples TRBV3-1 (or the pseudogene TRBV3-2) to TRBJ1-1; no reliable D call. Trimming stripped 1 base from V and 7 bases from J, with 10 bases between. Germline lookup yields CDR1 LGHDT and CDR2 YNNKEL (reference sequence). The length of the CDR3 is 13 residues. The CDR3 region is CASSQGAGSEAFF. CDR3 in DNA: TGTGCCAGCAGCCAAGGCGCCGGGAGTGAAGCTTTCTTT.